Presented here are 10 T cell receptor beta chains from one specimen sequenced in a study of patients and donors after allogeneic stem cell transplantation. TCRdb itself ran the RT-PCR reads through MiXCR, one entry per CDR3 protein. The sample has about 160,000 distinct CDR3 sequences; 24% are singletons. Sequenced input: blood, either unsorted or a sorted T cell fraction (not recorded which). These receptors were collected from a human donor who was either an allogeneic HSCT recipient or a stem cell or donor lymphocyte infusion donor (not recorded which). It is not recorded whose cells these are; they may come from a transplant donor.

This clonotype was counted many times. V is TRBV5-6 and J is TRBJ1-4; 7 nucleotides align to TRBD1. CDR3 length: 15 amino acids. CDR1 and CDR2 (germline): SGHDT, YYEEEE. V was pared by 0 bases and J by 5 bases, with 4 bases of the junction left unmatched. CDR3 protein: CASSLVGTENEKLFF. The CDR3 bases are TGTGCCAGCAGCTTGGTCGGGACAGAGAATGAAAAACTGTTTTTT.

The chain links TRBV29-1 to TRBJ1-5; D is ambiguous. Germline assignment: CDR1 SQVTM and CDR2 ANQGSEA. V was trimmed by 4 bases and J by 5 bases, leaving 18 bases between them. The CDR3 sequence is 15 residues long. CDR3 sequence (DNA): TGCAGCGTTGCCCTGGGCAGCTCTTTACATCAGCCCCAGCATTTT. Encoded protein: CSVALGSSLHQPQHF.

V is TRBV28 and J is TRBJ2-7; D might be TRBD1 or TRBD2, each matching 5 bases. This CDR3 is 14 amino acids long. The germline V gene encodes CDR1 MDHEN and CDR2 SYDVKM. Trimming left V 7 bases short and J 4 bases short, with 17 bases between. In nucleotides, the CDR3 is TGTGCCAGCACACCCCTGGGGGACCTTTACGAGCAGTACTTC. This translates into CASTPLGDLYEQYF.

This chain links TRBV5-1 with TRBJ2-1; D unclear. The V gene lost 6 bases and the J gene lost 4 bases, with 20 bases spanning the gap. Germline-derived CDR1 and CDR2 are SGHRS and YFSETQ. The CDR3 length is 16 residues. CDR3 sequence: CASTVARDVGYNEQFF. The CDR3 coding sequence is TGCGCCAGCACCGTTGCCCGAGATGTCGGTTACAATGAGCAGTTCTTC.

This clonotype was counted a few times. Here the CDR3 reads CASSPRQGDQPQHF. The CDR3 region has the DNA TGCGCCAGCAGCCCCCGTCAGGGGGATCAGCCCCAGCATTTT. The chain has TRBV5-1 and TRBJ1-5; TRBD1 agrees at 7 bases. J gave up 5 bases and V 4 bases, and 6 bases lay outside the gene matches. CDR1 is SGHRS and CDR2 is YFSETQ in the germline V gene. This CDR3 has 14 residues.

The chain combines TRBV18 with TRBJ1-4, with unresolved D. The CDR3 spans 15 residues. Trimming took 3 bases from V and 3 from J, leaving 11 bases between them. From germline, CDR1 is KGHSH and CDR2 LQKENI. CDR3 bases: TGTGCCAGCTCACCGGTGTCGATAGCTAATGAAAAACTGTTTTTT. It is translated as CASSPVSIANEKLFF.

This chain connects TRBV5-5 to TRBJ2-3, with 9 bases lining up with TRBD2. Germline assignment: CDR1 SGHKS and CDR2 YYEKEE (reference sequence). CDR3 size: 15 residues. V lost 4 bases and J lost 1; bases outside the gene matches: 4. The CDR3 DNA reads TGTGCCAGCAGCGCAGTAGCGGGGGGCACAGATACGCAGTATTTT. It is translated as CASSAVAGGTDTQYF.

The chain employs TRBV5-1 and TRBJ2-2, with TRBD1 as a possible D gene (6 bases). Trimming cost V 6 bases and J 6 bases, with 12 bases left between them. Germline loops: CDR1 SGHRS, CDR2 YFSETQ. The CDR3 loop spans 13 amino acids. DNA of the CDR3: TGCGCCAGCAATGGACAGTTGGCCGGGGAGCTGTTTTTT. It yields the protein CASNGQLAGELFF.

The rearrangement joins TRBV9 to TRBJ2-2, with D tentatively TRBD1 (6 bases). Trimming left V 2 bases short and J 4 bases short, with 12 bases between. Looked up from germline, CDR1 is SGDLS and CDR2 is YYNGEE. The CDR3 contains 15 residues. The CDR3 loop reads CASSVGDTPTGELFF. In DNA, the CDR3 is TGTGCCAGCAGCGTGGGGGACACCCCCACCGGGGAGCTGTTTTTT.

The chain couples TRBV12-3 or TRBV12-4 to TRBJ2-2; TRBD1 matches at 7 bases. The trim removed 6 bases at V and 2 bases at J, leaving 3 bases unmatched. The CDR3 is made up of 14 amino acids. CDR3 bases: TGTGCCAGCAGCGGGACAGATAACACCGGGGAGCTGTTTTTT. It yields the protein CASSGTDNTGELFF.